Below, 8 T cell receptor beta chains from the same sample are listed, as sequenced in a study of blood T cell repertoires in COVID-19. This table comes from immunoSEQ multiplex PCR, and its TCRdb copy is limited to in-frame clones, with some not included. Of under 250,000 clones in the sample, more than 75% are singletons; the top ten hold 5% to 7%. Sequencing was performed on peripheral blood. The receptors here all came from a woman over 75 with COVID-19, enrolled during active disease.

The chain joins TRBV5-1 to TRBJ1-3; tentatively, D is TRBD1 (5 bases). Germline values: CDR1 SGHRS, CDR2 YFSETQ. CDR3 length equals 15 residues. Trimming shortened V by 3 bases and J by 0 bases, and 10 bases separated the two germline ends. The CDR3 DNA reads as TGCGCCAGCAGCTCACAGCAGGGCTCTGGAAACACCATATATTTT. This encodes CASSSQQGSGNTIYF.

This clone was picked up a small number of times. The chain carries TRBV5-1 and TRBJ2-2; maybe TRBD1 (7 bases). Germline values: CDR1 SGHRS, CDR2 YFSETQ. The CDR3 sequence is 14 residues long. Trimming cost V 8 bases and J 5 bases, with 16 bases left between them. CDR3 sequence (DNA): TGCGCCAGTACAGACAGGGCGGGAACCGGGGAGCTGTTTTTT. Translated: CASTDRAGTGELFF.

The rearrangement uses TRBV5-4 and TRBJ2-7; 8 bases match TRBD1. Germline V gives CDR1 SGHNT, CDR2 YYREEE (reference sequence). The J segment lost 6 bases and the V segment lost 1 base, leaving 6 bases of the junction unmatched. The CDR3 has 14 residues. CDR3 loop: CASSLNRGTGEQYF. The CDR3 DNA reads TGTGCCAGCAGCTTGAACAGGGGGACGGGCGAGCAGTACTTC.

The gene calls are TRBV3-1 (or the pseudogene TRBV3-2) and TRBJ1-2, with a tentative D call TRBD1 (5 bases). Germline CDR1 is LGHDT and CDR2 is YNNKEL (reference sequence). The CDR3 totals 15 residues. V was cut by 0 bases and J by 5 bases, with 13 bases left in between. CDR3 in amino acids: CASSQEYGRTYGYTF. The CDR3 DNA follows: TGTGCCAGCAGCCAAGAATACGGACGGACATATGGCTACACCTTC.

The rearrangement joins TRBV3-1 (or the pseudogene TRBV3-2) to TRBJ2-5, with D possibly TRBD1 on 6 matching bases. The V gene's germline CDR1 is LGHDT and CDR2 YNNKEL (reference sequence). This CDR3 is built from 15 residues. V was clipped by 2 bases and J by 5 bases, with 15 bases between them. CDR3: CASSQMLAGAETQYF. Written as DNA, the CDR3 is TGTGCCAGCAGCCAAATGCTGGCAGGGGCGGAGACCCAGTACTTC.

The chain recombines TRBV29-1 with TRBJ1-1; no definite D call. The CDR3 totals 10 residues. Deletions cut 7 bases from V and 4 bases from J, with 7 bases between. Germline CDR1 reads SQVTM; CDR2 reads ANQGSEA. As DNA, the CDR3 is TGCAGCGGCGGGAGCACTGAAGCTTTCTTT. Translation: CSGGSTEAFF.

The chain uses TRBV2 and TRBJ1-5; D is possibly TRBD1 (5 bases). CDR3 length: 16 residues. The ends were cut back, 5 bases at V and 0 bases at J, with 14 bases in the middle. Germline V gene data show CDR1 as SNHLY and CDR2 as FYNNEI. The CDR3 here is CASSSTGGSSNQPQHF. Here the CDR3 DNA reads TGTGCCAGCAGTTCCACCGGGGGGAGTAGCAATCAGCCCCAGCATTTT.

The CDR3 sequence: CASSFSRGLGYTF. CDR3 bases: TGTGCCAGCAGTTTCAGCAGGGGGCTTGGCTACACCTTC. V and J are TRBV27 and TRBJ1-2; 8 positions match TRBD1. The CDR3 spans 13 residues. The germline gives CDR1 MNHEY, CDR2 SMNVEV (reference sequence). V lost 3 bases and J lost 7; bases outside the gene matches: 4.